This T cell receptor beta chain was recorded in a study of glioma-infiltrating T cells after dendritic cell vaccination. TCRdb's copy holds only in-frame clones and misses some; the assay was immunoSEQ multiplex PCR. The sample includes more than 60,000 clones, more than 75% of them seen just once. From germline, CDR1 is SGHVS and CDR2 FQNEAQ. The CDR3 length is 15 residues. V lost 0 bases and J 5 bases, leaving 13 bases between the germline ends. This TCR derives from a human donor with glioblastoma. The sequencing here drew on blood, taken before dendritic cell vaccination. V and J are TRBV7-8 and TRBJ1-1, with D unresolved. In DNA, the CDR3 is TGTGCCAGCAGCTTAGCGGCGGGTATGCGTACTGAAGCTTTCTTT. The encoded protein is CASSLAAGMRTEAFF.